These 21 T cell receptor beta chains were sequenced from one sample in a study of long-term antiretroviral therapy in people with HIV. Survey-level immunoSEQ v3.0 assays were run. Assay used: immunoSEQ multiplex PCR; TCRdb lists only in-frame clones, some missing. The table shows approximately 28,000 clones, with about 82% occurring only once. Source: unsorted PBMCs, taken 0.8 years before starting antiretroviral therapy. These receptors came from a young man with HIV.

As concerns this clone: The germline gene is not matched at one end of the junction; a read error may be the cause. The chain links TRBV19 to TRBJ1-2; D call uncertain. Germline lookup yields CDR1 LNHDA and CDR2 SQIVND (reference sequence). CDR3 length: 12 amino acids. CDR3 in DNA: TGTGCCAGTAGGCGGGGTCTCTATGGCTATACCTTC. This codes for CASRRGLYGYTF. The whole variable domain, filled in from reference TRBV19 and TRBJ1-2, reads DGGITQSPKYLFRKEGQNVTLSCEQNLNHDAMYWYRQDPGQGLRLIYYSQIVNDFQKGDIAEGYSVSREKKESFPLTVTSAQKNPTAFYLCASRRGLYGYTFGSGTRLTVV.

The V call is TRBV7-9, the J call TRBJ1-5; 7 positions match TRBD1. This CDR3 is built from 13 residues. The germline V gene encodes CDR1 SEHNR and CDR2 FQNEAQ (reference sequence). V dropped 5 bases and J dropped 4; count of bases not matched to a gene: 2. CDR3 sequence: CASSRDSNQPQHF. DNA of the CDR3: TGTGCCAGCAGCCGGGACAGTAATCAGCCCCAGCATTTT.

V usage is TRBV6-6 and J usage is TRBJ2-7; D ambiguous. In germline, CDR1 is MNHNY, CDR2 SVGAGI (reference sequence). The CDR3 has 13 amino acids. Trimming removed 6 bases from V and 5 bases from J, with 14 bases in between. CDR3: CASSERSADEQYF. The CDR3 nucleotides read TGTGCCAGCAGCGAACGGAGCGCGGACGAGCAGTACTTC.

J is TRBJ2-5 and V is TRBV19; D might be TRBD1 or TRBD2, each matching 5 bases. In germline, CDR1 is LNHDA, CDR2 SQIVND (reference sequence). V was trimmed by 1 base and J by 1 base, leaving 16 bases between them. The CDR3 is 17 amino acids. The DNA for the CDR3 is TGTGCCAGTAGTATAGTGGGGGTAGGAGCGACCCAAGAGACCCAGTACTTC. Amino acids: CASSIVGVGATQETQYF.

This clone was seen once. This chain connects TRBV5-1 to TRBJ2-4; D gene unclear. CDR1 is SGHRS, CDR2 YFSETQ, per germline. V lost 4 bases and J 0 bases, leaving 11 bases between the germline ends. The CDR3 has 15 residues. CDR3 coding DNA: TGCGCCAGCAGCCCGACCAGTTTAGCCAAAAACATTCAGTACTTC. This gives the protein CASSPTSLAKNIQYF.

The chain joins TRBV7-9 to TRBJ2-5, with D possibly TRBD1 on 6 matching bases. The J call is uncertain, as TRBJ2-7 better fits the DNA end. Germline lookup yields CDR1 SEHNR and CDR2 FQNEAQ (reference sequence). The CDR3 is made up of 14 amino acids. CDR3 protein: CASSSFGQYYEQYF. DNA for the CDR3: TGTGCCAGCAGCTCCTTTGGACAGTACTACGAGCAGTACTTC.

The chain recombines TRBV6-4 with TRBJ2-1; weak D call: TRBD2 (6 bases). The CDR3 totals 18 residues. The germline V gene has CDR1 MRHNA and CDR2 SNTAGT. V was trimmed by 3 bases and J by 5 bases, leaving 23 bases between them. CDR3 in amino acids: CASSEPPKHVGGNNEQFF. CDR3 DNA sequence: TGTGCCAGCAGTGAACCCCCCAAGCACGTGGGAGGAAACAATGAGCAGTTCTTC.

The chain links TRBV18 to TRBJ2-1, with unresolved D. The CDR3 length is 13 residues. Germline CDR1 reads KGHSH; CDR2 reads LQKENI. Trimming removed 3 bases from V and 0 bases from J, with 3 bases in between. The DNA of the CDR3 is TGTGCCAGCTCACCGGGCTCCTACAATGAGCAGTTCTTC. Translated, it gives CASSPGSYNEQFF.

The gene calls are TRBV6-4 and TRBJ2-3; D is perhaps TRBD1 or TRBD2 (5 bases each). V shed 3 bases and J shed 0 bases, with 7 bases lying between them. The CDR3 runs 14 residues. Germline CDR1 reads MRHNA; CDR2 reads SNTAGT. The CDR3 protein is CASSEGDSTDTQYF. The CDR3 nucleotides read TGTGCCAGCAGTGAGGGGGACAGCACAGATACGCAGTATTTT.

This clone has a handful of counts. The chain links TRBV9 to TRBJ2-7, with D perhaps matching TRBD1 or TRBD2 (5 bases each). Trimming took off 2 bases at V and 9 bases at J, with 18 bases between the two ends. CDR1 and CDR2 from the germline V gene are SGDLS and YYNGEE. This CDR3 is built from 14 residues. The CDR3 region is CASSVADRSRGQYF. DNA of the CDR3: TGTGCCAGCAGCGTCGCCGACAGATCCCGGGGGCAGTACTTC. The full variable domain, rest sourced from reference TRBV9 and TRBJ2-7, is DSGVTQTPKHLITATGQRVTLRCSPRSGDLSVYWYQQSLDQGLQFLIQYYNGEERAKGNILERFSAQQFPDLHSELNLSSLELGDSALYFCASSVADRSRGQYFGPGTRLTVT.

Only one count was recorded for this clone. The chain employs TRBV19 and TRBJ2-4; 8 nucleotides match TRBD1. This CDR3 comprises 16 residues. With 0 bases clipped from V and 8 bases from J, the junction kept 9 bases outside the gene matches. Germline values: CDR1 LNHDA, CDR2 SQIVND (reference sequence). Here the CDR3 DNA reads TGTGCCAGTAGTATAGATCGGCCAGGGGGCAAGGACATTCAGTACTTC. Its translation: CASSIDRPGGKDIQYF.

This clone was picked up one time. The chain couples TRBV15 to TRBJ2-7; D not certain. Germline loops: CDR1 LNHNV, CDR2 YYDKDF (reference sequence). The CDR3 contains 13 residues. Deletions cut 6 bases from V and 0 bases from J, with 9 bases between. As DNA, the CDR3 is TGTGCCACCAGTTTCGATCTCTCCTACGAGCAGTACTTC. Amino acids: CATSFDLSYEQYF.

The chain joins TRBV19 to TRBJ2-6, with D perhaps matching TRBD1 (6 bases). Trimming removed 3 bases at V and 4 bases at J, with 16 bases between. Germline lookup yields CDR1 LNHDA and CDR2 SQIVND (reference sequence). The CDR3 totals 17 residues. The CDR3, as DNA: TGTGCCAGTAGTATGCCAGGGGCGGTAACAGGGGCCAACGTCCTGACTTTC. This sequence encodes CASSMPGAVTGANVLTF.

The V gene is TRBV7-2, the J gene TRBJ2-3, with D possibly being TRBD1 or TRBD2 (7 bases each). The CDR3 has 15 amino acids. V gave up 5 bases and J gave up 5 bases, with 17 bases separating them. Germline V gene data show CDR1 as SGHTA and CDR2 as FQGNSA. CDR3 bases: TGTGCCAGCAGCCCCAGGGGGACTATTCGAGATACGCAGTATTTT. This codes for CASSPRGTIRDTQYF. Based on the CDR3 plus reference TRBV7-2 and TRBJ2-3, the full variable domain is GAGVSQSPSNKVTEKGKDVELRCDPISGHTALYWYRQSLGQGLEFLIYFQGNSAPDKSGLPSDRFSAERTGGSVSTLTIQRTQQEDSAVYLCASSPRGTIRDTQYFGPGTRLTVL.

Of note for this clone: Other DNA sequences in this sample translate to the same CDR3. V and J are TRBV6-5 and TRBJ2-5; no clear D gene. V gave up 2 bases and J gave up 5 bases, with 9 bases separating them. Germline CDR1 reads MNHEY; CDR2 reads SVGAGI. CDR3 length equals 13 residues. The CDR3 loop is CASSYSGWETQYF. The CDR3 nucleotides are TGTGCCAGCAGTTACAGTGGATGGGAGACCCAGTACTTC.

The chain is built from TRBV6-1 and TRBJ1-2, with D unclear. The germline CDR1 and CDR2 sequences are MNHNS and SASEGT. V was cut by 3 bases and J by 2 bases, with 10 bases left in between. The CDR3 totals 14 residues. CDR3 DNA sequence: TGTGCCAGCAGTGATCGACCGGGGAACTATGGCTACACCTTC. The encoded protein is CASSDRPGNYGYTF.

This clone was picked up one time. The J gene is TRBJ2-1, the V gene TRBV7-3; a weak D match, TRBD2 (6 bases). Germline lookup yields CDR1 SGHTA and CDR2 FQGTGA. The V gene lost 5 bases and the J gene lost 0 bases, with 11 bases spanning the gap. This CDR3 spans 15 amino acids. The CDR3 DNA reads as TGTGCCAGCAGCCCCTGGGACTCCTCCTACAATGAGCAGTTCTTC. It specifies CASSPWDSSYNEQFF.

This clone was recorded only once. The chain links TRBV27 to TRBJ2-1; possible D gene TRBD1, 6 bases. CDR3 length equals 14 residues. CDR1 is MNHEY and CDR2 is SMNVEV in the germline V gene (reference sequence). With 1 base removed from V and 10 bases from J, the gap between germline ends came to 14 bases. The CDR3, as DNA: TGTGCCAGCAGTTTATTTAGCAGGGGTGGAGAGCAGTTCTTC. Translating gives CASSLFSRGGEQFF.

This chain joins TRBV19 and TRBJ1-2; D may be TRBD1 (5 bases). This CDR3 is 12 amino acids long. Germline V gene data show CDR1 as LNHDA and CDR2 as SQIVND (reference sequence). V lost 5 bases and J 5 bases, leaving 9 bases between the germline ends. The DNA of the CDR3 is TGTGCCAGTAGTTTCCCAGGGTATGGCTACACCTTC. It yields the protein CASSFPGYGYTF.

The chain links TRBV11-2 to TRBJ2-1, with 8 positions matching TRBD1. J gave up 5 bases and V 5 bases, and 5 bases lay outside the gene matches. Germline V gene lookup returns CDR1 SGHAT and CDR2 FQNNGV. The CDR3 has 14 amino acids. CDR3: CASSPWTGNNEQFF. Here the CDR3 DNA reads TGTGCCAGCAGCCCCTGGACAGGGAACAATGAGCAGTTCTTC.

V is TRBV7-9 and J is TRBJ2-7; D gene unclear. Trimming removed 3 bases from V and 2 bases from J, with 5 bases in between. The CDR3 totals 12 residues. Germline CDR1 is SEHNR and CDR2 is FQNEAQ (reference sequence). The CDR3 region is CASSLVAYEQYF. DNA of the CDR3: TGTGCCAGCAGCTTGGTTGCCTACGAGCAGTACTTC.